Listed here are 3 T cell receptor beta chains from one sample, sequenced in a study of blood T cell repertoires in COVID-19. Produced via immunoSEQ multiplex PCR; TCRdb's table is partial and in-frame only. The repertoire consists of over 100,000 clones, with 60% to 75% occurring once and the leading ten covering 1.9%. The sample taken for sequencing was peripheral blood. Every receptor here comes from a woman in her 70s with acute or convalescent COVID-19.

V usage is TRBV7-2 and J usage is TRBJ2-5; 8 bases agree with TRBD1. The V and J ends lost 2 bases and 2 bases, in that order; junction bases with no gene match: 4. CDR1 is SGHTA, CDR2 FQGNSA, per germline. This CDR3 region has 15 residues. Here the CDR3 DNA reads TGTGCCAGCAGCTTACGGGACAGGAGACAAGAGACCCAGTACTTC. Residues: CASSLRDRRQETQYF.

This chain connects TRBV3-1 (or the pseudogene TRBV3-2) to TRBJ1-2; no definite D call. The CDR3 loop spans 14 amino acids. Trimming took 0 bases from V and 5 from J, leaving 10 bases between them. The germline V gene encodes CDR1 LGHDT and CDR2 YNNKEL (reference sequence). The CDR3 region is CASSQDIRGYGYTF. The CDR3 nucleotides are TGTGCCAGCAGCCAAGATATCAGAGGGTATGGCTACACCTTC.

DNA for the CDR3: TGTGCTAGTGGTAGAGCGGGACAGGCCTACAATGAGCAGTTCTTC. Amino acids: CASGRAGQAYNEQFF. The chain recombines TRBV12-5 with TRBJ2-1; TRBD1 is a possible D gene (8 bases). The V and J ends lost 5 bases and 2 bases respectively, with 13 bases between them. The V gene's germline CDR1 is LGHNT and CDR2 FRNRAP. This CDR3 comprises 15 residues.